The clone carrying this TCR beta chain occurred many times. Its specificity is not known. The data were obtained in a study of metastatic and nonmetastatic thyroid tumors. Study overall: From malignant and benign thyroid patients, repertoires in blood and in tumor or nodule tissue were compared. Study-wide points: Malignant thyroid tumors reportedly exceeded benign nodules significantly in TCR beta diversity, with the difference appearing in blood and tumor.

Thyroid surgery was preceded by no treatment in any patient. Germline CDR1 and CDR2: SGDLS and YYNGEE. This CDR3 comprises 15 residues. The V and J ends lost 5 bases and 4 bases, in that order; junction bases with no gene match: 9. Original methodology: Differences in CDR3 between clinicopathological groups were drawn on to build a classifier intended to discriminate distant-metastatic papillary thyroid cancer patients. TCRdb reprocessed the PCR reads using MiXCR. TCRdb's processing, not the authors' own work, is the source of the V and J calls. This sample has fewer than 40,000 clones; 15% occur once, and the top ten carry under 20%.

The sample was blood. This chain connects TRBV9 to TRBJ2-1, with 7 bases lining up with TRBD2. The clonotype originates from a male donor with papillary thyroid cancer or a benign thyroid nodule (not recorded which). Some clones in this sample may be carry-over from other donors' samples. CDR3 in amino acids: CASSASSGAYNEQFF. The CDR3 DNA reads as TGTGCCAGCAGTGCGAGCAGCGGGGCATACAATGAGCAGTTCTTC. Complete variable domain (other parts from reference TRBV9 and TRBJ2-1): DSGVTQTPKHLITATGQRVTLRCSPRSGDLSVYWYQQSLDQGLQFLIQYYNGEERAKGNILERFSAQQFPDLHSELNLSSLELGDSALYFCASSASSGAYNEQFFGPGTRLTVL.